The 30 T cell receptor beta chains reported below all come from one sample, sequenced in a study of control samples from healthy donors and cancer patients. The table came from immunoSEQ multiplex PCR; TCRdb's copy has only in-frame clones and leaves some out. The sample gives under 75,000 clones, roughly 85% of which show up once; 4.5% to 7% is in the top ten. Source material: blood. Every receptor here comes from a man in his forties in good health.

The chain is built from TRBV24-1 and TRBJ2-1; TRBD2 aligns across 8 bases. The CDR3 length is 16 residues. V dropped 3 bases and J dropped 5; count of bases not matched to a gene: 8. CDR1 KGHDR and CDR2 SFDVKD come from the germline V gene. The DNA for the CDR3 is TGTGCCACCAGTGATGCTCACACTAGCGGTAACAATGAGCAGTTCTTC. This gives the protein CATSDAHTSGNNEQFF.

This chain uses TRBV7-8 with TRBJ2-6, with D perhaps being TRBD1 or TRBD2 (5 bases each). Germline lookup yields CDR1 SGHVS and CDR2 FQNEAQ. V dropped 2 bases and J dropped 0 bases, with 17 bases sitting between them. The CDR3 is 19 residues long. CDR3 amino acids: CASSLRVGLRGSGANVLTF. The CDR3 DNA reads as TGTGCCAGCAGCTTACGAGTGGGCCTGAGGGGCTCTGGGGCCAACGTCCTGACTTTC.

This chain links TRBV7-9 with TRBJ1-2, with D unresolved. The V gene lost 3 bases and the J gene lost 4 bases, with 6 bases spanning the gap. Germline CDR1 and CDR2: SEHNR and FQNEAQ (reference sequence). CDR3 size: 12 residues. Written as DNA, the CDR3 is TGTGCCAGCAGCTTCACAAGCTATGGCTACACCTTC. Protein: CASSFTSYGYTF.

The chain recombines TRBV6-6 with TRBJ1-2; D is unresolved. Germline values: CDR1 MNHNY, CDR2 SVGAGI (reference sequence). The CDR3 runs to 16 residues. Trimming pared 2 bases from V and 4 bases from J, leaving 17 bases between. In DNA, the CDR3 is TGTGCCAGCAGTTACGCTGACCTGGAGGGCGGCTATGGCTACACCTTC. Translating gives CASSYADLEGGYGYTF.

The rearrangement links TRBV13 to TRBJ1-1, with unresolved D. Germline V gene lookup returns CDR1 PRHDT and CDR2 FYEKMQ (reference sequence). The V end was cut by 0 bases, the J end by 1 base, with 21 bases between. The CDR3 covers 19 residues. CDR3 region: CASSLGVRAISTPNTEAFF. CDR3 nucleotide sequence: TGTGCCAGCAGCTTAGGGGTTAGGGCCATCTCAACCCCGAACACTGAAGCTTTCTTT.

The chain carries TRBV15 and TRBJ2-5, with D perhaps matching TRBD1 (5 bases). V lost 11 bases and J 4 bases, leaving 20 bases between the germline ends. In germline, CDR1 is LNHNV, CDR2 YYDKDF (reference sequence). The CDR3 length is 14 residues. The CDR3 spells CAAQQAGMGETQYF. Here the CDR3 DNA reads TGTGCCGCCCAGCAGGCAGGGATGGGAGAGACCCAGTACTTC.

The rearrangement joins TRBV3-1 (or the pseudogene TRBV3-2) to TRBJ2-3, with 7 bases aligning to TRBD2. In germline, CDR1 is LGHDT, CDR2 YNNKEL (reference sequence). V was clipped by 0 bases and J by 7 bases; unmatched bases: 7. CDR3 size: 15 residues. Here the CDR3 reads CASSQDKAGINTQYF. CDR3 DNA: TGTGCCAGCAGCCAAGATAAAGCGGGAATTAATACGCAGTATTTT.

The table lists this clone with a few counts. In nucleotides, the CDR3 is TGTGCCAGCAGCCAAGGGGGAGCCTACGAGCAGTACTTC. Translating it yields CASSQGGAYEQYF. This chain links TRBV4-2 with TRBJ2-7; tentatively, D is TRBD2 (5 bases). With 1 base removed from V and 2 bases from J, the gap between germline ends came to 6 bases. The CDR3 runs 13 residues. The germline V gene has CDR1 LGHNA and CDR2 YNFKEQ.

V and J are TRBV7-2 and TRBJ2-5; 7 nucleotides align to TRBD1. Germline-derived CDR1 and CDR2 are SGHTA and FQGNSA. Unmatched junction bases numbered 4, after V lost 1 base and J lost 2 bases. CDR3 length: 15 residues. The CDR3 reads CASSLVGQNQETQYF. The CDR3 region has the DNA TGTGCCAGCAGCTTAGTGGGACAGAATCAAGAGACCCAGTACTTC. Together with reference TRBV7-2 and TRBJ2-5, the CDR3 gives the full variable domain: GAGVSQSPSNKVTEKGKDVELRCDPISGHTALYWYRQSLGQGLEFLIYFQGNSAPDKSGLPSDRFSAERTGGSVSTLTIQRTQQEDSAVYLCASSLVGQNQETQYFGPGTRLLVL.

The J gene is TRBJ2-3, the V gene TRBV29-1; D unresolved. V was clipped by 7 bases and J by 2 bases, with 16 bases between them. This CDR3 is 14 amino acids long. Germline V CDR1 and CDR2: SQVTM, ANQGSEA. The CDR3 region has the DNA TGCAGCGCCGGTGTGGCGGCTCACACAGATACGCAGTATTTT. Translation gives CSAGVAAHTDTQYF.

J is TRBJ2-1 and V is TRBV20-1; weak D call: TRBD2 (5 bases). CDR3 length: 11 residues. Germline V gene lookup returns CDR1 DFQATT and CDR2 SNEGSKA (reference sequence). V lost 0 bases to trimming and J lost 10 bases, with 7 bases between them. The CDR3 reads CSARESGEQFF. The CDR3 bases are TGCAGTGCTAGAGAGAGCGGAGAGCAGTTCTTC.

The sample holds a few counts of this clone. CDR3 coding DNA: TGTGCCAGCGGGTCTTACAGGAACACTGAAGCTTTCTTT. Protein sequence: CASGSYRNTEAFF. V is TRBV11-3 and J is TRBJ1-1, with no clear D. Trimming pared 8 bases from V and 1 base from J, leaving 11 bases between. The CDR3 totals 13 residues. Germline CDR1 and CDR2: SGHNT and YENEEA. Supplemented by reference TRBV11-3 and TRBJ1-1, the full variable domain reads EAGVVQSPRYKIIEKKQPVAFWCNPISGHNTLYWYLQNLGQGPELLIRYENEEAVDDSQLPKDRFSAERLKGVDSTLKIQPAELGDSAVYLCASGSYRNTEAFFGQGTRLTVV.

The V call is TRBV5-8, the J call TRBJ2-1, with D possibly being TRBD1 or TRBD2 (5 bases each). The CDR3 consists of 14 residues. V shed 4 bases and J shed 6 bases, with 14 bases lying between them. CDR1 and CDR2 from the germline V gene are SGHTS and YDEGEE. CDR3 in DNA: TGTGCCAGCAGCAGCCCGGGGCGCCTCAATGAGCAGTTCTTC. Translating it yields CASSSPGRLNEQFF. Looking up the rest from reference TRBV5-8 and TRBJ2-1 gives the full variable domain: EAGVTQSPTHLIKTRGQQATLRCSPISGHTSVYWYQQALGLGLQFLLWYDEGEERNRGNFPPRFSGRQFPNYSSELNVNALELEDSALYLCASSSPGRLNEQFFGPGTRLTVL.

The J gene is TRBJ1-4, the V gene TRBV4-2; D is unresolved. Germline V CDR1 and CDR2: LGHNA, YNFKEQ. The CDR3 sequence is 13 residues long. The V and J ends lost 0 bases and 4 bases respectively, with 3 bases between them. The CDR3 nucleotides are TGTGCCAGCAGCCAAGACCTTAATGAAAAACTGTTTTTT. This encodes CASSQDLNEKLFF.

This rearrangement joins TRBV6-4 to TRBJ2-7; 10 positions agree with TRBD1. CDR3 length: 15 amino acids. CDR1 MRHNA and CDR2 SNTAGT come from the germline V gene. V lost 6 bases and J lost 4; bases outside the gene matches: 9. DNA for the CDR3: TGTGCCAGCAGCGATGGACAGGGGGAAATATACGAGCAGTACTTC. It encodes CASSDGQGEIYEQYF.

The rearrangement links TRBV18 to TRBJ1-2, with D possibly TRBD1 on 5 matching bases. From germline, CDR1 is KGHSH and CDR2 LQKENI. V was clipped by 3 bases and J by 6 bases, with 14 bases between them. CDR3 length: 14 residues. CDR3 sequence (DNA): TGTGCCAGCTCACCCGGACAATCGTTGCATGGCTACACCTTC. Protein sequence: CASSPGQSLHGYTF.

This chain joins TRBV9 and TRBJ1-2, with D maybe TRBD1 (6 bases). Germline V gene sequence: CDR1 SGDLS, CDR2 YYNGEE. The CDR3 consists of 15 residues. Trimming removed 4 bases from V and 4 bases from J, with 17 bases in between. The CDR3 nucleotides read TGTGCCAGCAGCCCACAGACGGGACAAAGCTATGGCTACACCTTC. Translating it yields CASSPQTGQSYGYTF.

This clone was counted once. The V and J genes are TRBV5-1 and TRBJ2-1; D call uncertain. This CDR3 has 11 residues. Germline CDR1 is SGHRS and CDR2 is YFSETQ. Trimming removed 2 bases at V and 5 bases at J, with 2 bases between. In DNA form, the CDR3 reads TGCGCCAGCAGCTTACACAATGAGCAGTTCTTC. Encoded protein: CASSLHNEQFF.

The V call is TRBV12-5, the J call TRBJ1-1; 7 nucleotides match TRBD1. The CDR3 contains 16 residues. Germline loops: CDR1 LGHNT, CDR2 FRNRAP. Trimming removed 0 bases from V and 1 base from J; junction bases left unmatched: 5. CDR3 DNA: TGTGCTAGTGGTTTGGTGGTAGGGGGCGCGAACACTGAAGCTTTCTTT. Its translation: CASGLVVGGANTEAFF.

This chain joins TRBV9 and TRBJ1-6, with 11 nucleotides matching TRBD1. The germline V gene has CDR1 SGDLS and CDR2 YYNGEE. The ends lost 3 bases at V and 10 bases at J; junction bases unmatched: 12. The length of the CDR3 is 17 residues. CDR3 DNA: TGTGCCAGCAGCGCCGCCGCCGGGACAGGGGGTATCTCACCCCTCCACTTT. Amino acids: CASSAAAGTGGISPLHF.

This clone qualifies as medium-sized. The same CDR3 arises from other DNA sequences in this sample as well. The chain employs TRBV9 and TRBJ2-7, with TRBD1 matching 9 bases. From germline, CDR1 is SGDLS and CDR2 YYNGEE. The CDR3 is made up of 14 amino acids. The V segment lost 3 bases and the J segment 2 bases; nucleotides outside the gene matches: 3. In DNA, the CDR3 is TGTGCCAGCAGCGAACAGGGGGCCGCCTACGAGCAGTACTTC. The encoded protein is CASSEQGAAYEQYF.

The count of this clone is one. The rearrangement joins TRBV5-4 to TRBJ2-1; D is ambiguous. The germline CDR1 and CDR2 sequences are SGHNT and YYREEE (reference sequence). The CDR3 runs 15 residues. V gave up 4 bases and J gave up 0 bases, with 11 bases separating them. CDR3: CASSIGSSSYNEQFF. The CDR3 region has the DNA TGTGCCAGCAGCATAGGATCTAGCTCCTACAATGAGCAGTTCTTC.

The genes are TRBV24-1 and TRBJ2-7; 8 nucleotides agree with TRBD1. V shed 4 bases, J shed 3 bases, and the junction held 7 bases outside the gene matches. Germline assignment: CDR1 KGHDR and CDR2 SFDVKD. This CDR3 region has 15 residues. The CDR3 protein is CATSERDRGYYEQYF. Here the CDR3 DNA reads TGTGCCACCAGTGAACGCGACAGGGGCTACTACGAGCAGTACTTC.

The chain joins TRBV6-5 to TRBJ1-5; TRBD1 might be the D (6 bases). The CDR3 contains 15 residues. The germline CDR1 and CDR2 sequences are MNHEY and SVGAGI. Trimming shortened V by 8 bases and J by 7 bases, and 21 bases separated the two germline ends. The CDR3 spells CASASGGGGGQPQHF. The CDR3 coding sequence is TGTGCCAGCGCCTCGGGTGGAGGGGGTGGGCAGCCCCAGCATTTT.

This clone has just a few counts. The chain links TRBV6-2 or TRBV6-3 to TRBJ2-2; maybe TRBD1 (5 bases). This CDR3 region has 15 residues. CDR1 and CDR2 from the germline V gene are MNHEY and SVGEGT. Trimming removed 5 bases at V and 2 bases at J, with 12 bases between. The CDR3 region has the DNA TGTGCCAGCAGTCAGGGCAGGTTAAACACCGGGGAGCTGTTTTTT. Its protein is CASSQGRLNTGELFF.

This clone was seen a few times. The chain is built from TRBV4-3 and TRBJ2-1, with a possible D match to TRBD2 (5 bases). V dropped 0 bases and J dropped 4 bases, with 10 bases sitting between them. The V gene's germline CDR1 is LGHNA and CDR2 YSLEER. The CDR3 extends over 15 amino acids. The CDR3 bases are TGCGCCAGCAGCCAAGATACGGGGAATTACAATGAGCAGTTCTTC. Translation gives CASSQDTGNYNEQFF.

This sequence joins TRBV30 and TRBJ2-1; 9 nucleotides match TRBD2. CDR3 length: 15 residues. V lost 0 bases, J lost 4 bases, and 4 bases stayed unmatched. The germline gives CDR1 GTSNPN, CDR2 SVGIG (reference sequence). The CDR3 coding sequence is TGTGCCTGGAGTGTCGGACTAGCGAGTTACAATGAGCAGTTCTTC. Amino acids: CAWSVGLASYNEQFF.

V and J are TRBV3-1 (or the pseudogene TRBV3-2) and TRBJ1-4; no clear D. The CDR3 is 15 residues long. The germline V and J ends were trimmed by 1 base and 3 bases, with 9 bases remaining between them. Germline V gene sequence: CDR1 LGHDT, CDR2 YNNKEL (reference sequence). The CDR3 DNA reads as TGTGCCAGCAGCCAAGGGGCAGAGGCTAATGAAAAACTGTTTTTT. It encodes CASSQGAEANEKLFF.

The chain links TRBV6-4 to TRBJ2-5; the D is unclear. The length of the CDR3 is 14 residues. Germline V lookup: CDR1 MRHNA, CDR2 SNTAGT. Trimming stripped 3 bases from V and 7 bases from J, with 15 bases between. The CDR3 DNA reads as TGTGCCAGCAGTGAAAAAGCAGGTGGTGTGACCCAGTACTTC. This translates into CASSEKAGGVTQYF.

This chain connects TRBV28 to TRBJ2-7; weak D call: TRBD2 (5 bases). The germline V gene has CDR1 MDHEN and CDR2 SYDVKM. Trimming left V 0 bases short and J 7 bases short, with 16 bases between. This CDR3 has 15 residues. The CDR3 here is CASSLWEAAPGEQYF. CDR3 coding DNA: TGTGCCAGCAGTTTATGGGAGGCAGCCCCGGGAGAGCAGTACTTC.